The source of this TCR beta chain is a study of cytomegalovirus exposure and HLA in healthy donors (dated by TCRdb to the late 2010s). A note on the overall study: According to a later analysis, the 120 or so validation repertoires were produced on the same platform as the approximately 600 repertoires of the first cohort. The study was designed to test whether signatures of past pathogen exposure could be identified by cataloging public T cell receptors. Along with the roughly 670-subject first cohort, a separate validation cohort of some 130 different subjects was used. High-throughput TCR immunosequencing, statistical association of individual TCRs with disease status, and machine learning were combined to predict cytomegalovirus infection status.

The method behind the library was the immunoSEQ multiplex PCR assay. The paper's processing steps were these. To diagnose cytomegalovirus status from the catalog of TCR beta chain sequences, a statistical classification framework was built. TCRdb mirrors the immuneACCESS table, restricted to in-frame sequences. Some clones are absent from its copies; in checked studies, under half trace to an unresolved V gene, and the reason for the others is unknown. Clonal size and the V and J genes are those of that table, whereas D and trimming came from the DNA. Within this sample are roughly 130,000 clones, with approximately 90% of them counted one time only. Over 5% of the sample is held by the ten biggest clonotypes. The donors were included in the validation cohort of some 110 subjects, a group kept apart from the approximately 700-subject first cohort. What the research found in general, with its limitations: The classifier was reported to diagnose cytomegalovirus status with high specificity and sensitivity in both the original and validation cohorts. According to the authors, the approach could potentially be generalized to other disease states and immunological phenotypes. The study listed 150 to 200 TCR beta chains as associated with cytomegalovirus. Three of the identified cytomegalovirus-associated TCR beta chains were confirmed in vitro to be specific for cytomegalovirus antigens. A later analysis found that TCRs clustered in the first cohort also tended to co-occur in the roughly 120 validation repertoires, with about 94% of cluster scores above 0. While some public TCRs were present in many individuals, most TCR sequences turned up only very rarely across donors. All 130 or so repertoires were used to score co-occurrence in the validation cohort in a later analysis, because that analysis had no HLA typing for the cohort.

The junction shows trimming of 2 bases on V and 5 bases on J, plus 15 bases between the germline ends. The CDR3 runs 16 amino acids, cysteine and phenylalanine included. CDR3 DNA only is kept here, 48 bases in frame from base 1. From the germline V gene (reference sequence), CDR1 is LNHDA and CDR2 is SQIVND. In regard to this clone: Its antigen remains undetermined. No clone much larger than this one lies a single base away; base qualities are absent.

The sequenced material came from PBMCs. The clonotype comes from a woman in her 30s in good health and CMV-seropositive. The chain joins TRBV19 to TRBJ2-2, with a weak D call of TRBD1 (7 bases match). The sequenced DNA is TGTGCCAGTAGTATACCAGGGGGGCCGAGAACCGGGGAGCTGTTTTTT. Its amino acids are CASSIPGGPRTGELFF.